These T cell receptor beta chains were read from a single sample in a study of technical replicates of blood from four donors. TCRdb keeps only in-frame clones here, not all; method: immunoSEQ multiplex PCR. Of about 88,000 clones listed, 85% to 95% are singletons. The sequenced sample consisted of T cells isolated from PBMCs. The receptors shown here come from a human donor in good health. Both conserved end residues are part of each CDR3. A D gene is named only where the DNA matches it firmly. Where a row states a size, it is once, few, many or the class of an expanded clone; other rows omit it.

TRBV29-1	15	TRBD2	TRBJ2-1	once	TGCAGCGTTGAAGGTGGTAGCGGGAGGGCTAATGAGCAGTTCTTC	CSVEGGSGRANEQFF
TRBV6-5	16	NA	TRBJ2-7	once	TGTGCCAGCAGTTACTCGACGGTGGACAGAACCTACGAGCAGTACTTC	CASSYSTVDRTYEQYF
TRBV19	16	TRBD2	TRBJ2-1	NA	TGTGCCAGTAGTTCTCCGGGTAGCGGGGGGGGCTATGAGCAGTTCTTC	CASSSPGSGGGYEQFF
TRBV6-5	13	NA	TRBJ2-7	NA	TGTGCCAGCAGTTTCTCAACAATCGACGAGCAGTACTTC	CASSFSTIDEQYF
TRBV5-1	14	NA	TRBJ2-3	NA	TGCGCCAGCAGCCGAGGGACTAGCACAGATACGCAGTATTTT	CASSRGTSTDTQYF
TRBV5-4	14	NA	TRBJ2-7	NA	TGTGCCAGCAGCTTGCAGGGTACAACCTACGAGCAGTACTTC	CASSLQGTTYEQYF
TRBV5-1	13	NA	TRBJ1-3	NA	TGCGCCAGCAGCACAGGGACCCGAAACACCATATATTTT	CASSTGTRNTIYF
TRBV21-1	14	NA	TRBJ1-4	NA	TGTGCCAGCCCCAACAGGGGGAAAAATGAAAAACTGTTTTTT	CASPNRGKNEKLFF
TRBV29-1	14	NA	TRBJ1-5	NA	TGCAGCGTCGCGATGGGGCCGGGGGGGCAGCCCCAGCATTTT	CSVAMGPGGQPQHF
TRBV5-1	14	TRBD1	TRBJ1-6	NA	TGCGCCAGCAGCCAAGGGACAGAAGGTTCACCCCTCCACTTT	CASSQGTEGSPLHF
TRBV4-1	12	TRBD2	TRBJ2-7	NA	TGCGCCAGCAGCTCCTCCGCGGGAGGCTCGTACTTC	CASSSSAGGSYF
TRBV7-2	18	TRBD1	TRBJ1-1	NA	TGTGCCAGCAGCTTTACTGGGACAGGGGCCACTTCCAACACTGAAGCTTTCTTT	CASSFTGTGATSNTEAFF
TRBV7-8	14	NA	TRBJ2-7	NA	TGTGCCAGCAGCGCGGCGGGTCGGGTCTACGAGCAGTACTTC	CASSAAGRVYEQYF
TRBV27	13	NA	TRBJ2-7	NA	TGTGCCAGCAGTCCAGGGACTTCCTACGAGCAGTACTTC	CASSPGTSYEQYF
TRBV9	16	NA	TRBJ2-3	NA	TGTGCCAGCAGCGTGGGGCATCGGTTAGGCACAGATACGCAGTATTTT	CASSVGHRLGTDTQYF
TRBV5-5	15	NA	TRBJ1-5	NA	TGTGCCAGCAGCTTAGGATCAGGGAGGGGACAGCCCCAGCATTTT	CASSLGSGRGQPQHF
TRBV27	16	NA	TRBJ2-7	NA	TGTGCCAGCACCAAGACCCCGGGGAGAAGCTCCTACGAGCAGTACTTC	CASTKTPGRSSYEQYF
TRBV6-5	15	TRBD1	TRBJ1-2	NA	TGTGCCAGCAGTCGACTTACAGGGGGCGAAGGGGGCTACACCTTC	CASSRLTGGEGGYTF
TRBV9	16	TRBD1	TRBJ1-6	NA	TGTGCCAGCAGCGTAAGGGGACAGGGGGAAGATTCACCCCTCCACTTT	CASSVRGQGEDSPLHF
TRBV19	17	NA	TRBJ1-1	NA	TGTGCCAGTAGTATCAGTCAGGTTACAACCGTGAACACTGAAGCTTTCTTT	CASSISQVTTVNTEAFF
TRBV7-2	15	TRBD2	TRBJ2-5	NA	TGTGCCAGCAGCTTGGGACTAGCGGGGCCAGAGACCCAGTACTTC	CASSLGLAGPETQYF
TRBV10-2	13	TRBD1	TRBJ1-4	NA	TGCGCCAGCAAGGGACAGTGGAATGAAAAACTGTTTTTT	CASKGQWNEKLFF
TRBV11-2	16	NA	TRBJ2-3	NA	TGTGCCAGCAGCTTAGGGGTTGGAGGGAAAACAGATACGCAGTATTTT	CASSLGVGGKTDTQYF
TRBV5-4	15	TRBD1	TRBJ2-7	once	TGTGCCAGCAGCCCACAGGGGTCTTCCGACTACGAGCAGTACTTC	CASSPQGSSDYEQYF
TRBV12-5	16	TRBD2	TRBJ2-3	NA	TGTGCTAGTGGTTTAGGACTAGCGGGAAACACAGATACGCAGTATTTT	CASGLGLAGNTDTQYF
TRBV7-8	17	TRBD2	TRBJ2-1	NA	TGTGCCAGCAGCCCGACCCGGACTAGCGGGAGGTATAATGAGCAGTTCTTC	CASSPTRTSGRYNEQFF
TRBV10-3	13	NA	TRBJ1-1	NA	TGTGCCGCGACGGAGGGGTCGAAAACTGAAGCTTTCTTT	CAATEGSKTEAFF
TRBV5-5	16	TRBD2	TRBJ2-1	once	TGTGCCAGCAGCACCCCCCTAGCGGGGAATTTCAATGAGCAGTTCTTC	CASSTPLAGNFNEQFF
TRBV5-1	15	TRBD2	TRBJ2-1	NA	TGCGCCAGCAGCTTAACTAGCGGGAGCTACAATGAGCAGTTCTTC	CASSLTSGSYNEQFF
TRBV28	19	NA	TRBJ1-5	NA	TGTGCCAGCAGTTTATTTAGACGGGGTGGGAGGGTTGGCAATCAGCCCCAGCATTTT	CASSLFRRGGRVGNQPQHF
TRBV5-5	16	NA	TRBJ1-5	NA	TGTGCCAGCAGCAACCCCCGACAGTATAGCAATCAGCCCCAGCATTTT	CASSNPRQYSNQPQHF
TRBV30	15	TRBD1	TRBJ2-2	NA	TGTGCCTGGGACAGGGTCCGAGTGGGCACCGGGGAGCTGTTTTTT	CAWDRVRVGTGELFF
TRBV11-2	15	NA	TRBJ2-2	NA	TGTGCCAGCAGCTTAGCCCTAGCGATAGTCGGGGAGCTGTTTTTT	CASSLALAIVGELFF
TRBV6-5	16	TRBD2	TRBJ2-1	NA	TGTGCCAGCAGTTACTCAGCGGGAGGGGCCCCTAATGAGCAGTTCTTC	CASSYSAGGAPNEQFF
TRBV5-1	16	NA	TRBJ2-7	NA	TGCGCCAGCAGCTTGGGGACAGCCAGTACTGTAGTAGAGCAGTACTTC	CASSLGTASTVVEQYF
TRBV29-1	15	NA	TRBJ2-4	NA	TGCAGCGTTGTTGACCTGGGGCTTACCAAAAACATTCAGTACTTC	CSVVDLGLTKNIQYF
TRBV19	15	TRBD1	TRBJ2-1	NA	TGTGCCAGCGAATCCGGGACAGGAGTTAACAATGAGCAGTTCTTC	CASESGTGVNNEQFF
TRBV4-1	14	NA	TRBJ2-2	once	TGCGCCAGCAGCTTCCGGGGGAGTGCCGGGGAGCTGTTTTTT	CASSFRGSAGELFF
TRBV5-6	12	NA	TRBJ2-1	NA	TGTGCCAGCAGCCTAGAATACAATGAGCAGTTCTTC	CASSLEYNEQFF
TRBV5-1	18	TRBD2	TRBJ2-2	NA	TGCGCCAGCAGCTTGACTTTTGGACTAGCGGGAAACACCGGGGAGCTGTTTTTT	CASSLTFGLAGNTGELFF
TRBV5-1	12	NA	TRBJ2-7	NA	TGCGCCAGCAGCCTTCGGTCGGGGGAGCAGTACTTC	CASSLRSGEQYF
TRBV11-1	16	NA	TRBJ2-1	NA	TGTGCCAGCAGCTTTCGAGGGTCTAGCTCCTACAATGAGCAGTTCTTC	CASSFRGSSSYNEQFF
TRBV11-3	15	NA	TRBJ2-3	NA	TGTGCCAGCAGCTTGGGAGTTTATTCCACAGATACGCAGTATTTT	CASSLGVYSTDTQYF
TRBV5-1	15	TRBD2	TRBJ2-3	NA	TGCGCCAGCAGCCATCTAGCGGGGTTCACAGATACGCAGTATTTT	CASSHLAGFTDTQYF
TRBV9	13	NA	TRBJ1-1	NA	TGTGCCAGCAGCCGAGGGGGAGACACTGAAGCTTTCTTT	CASSRGGDTEAFF
TRBV10-1	14	NA	TRBJ1-1	NA	TGCGCCAGCAGTGAGTCTAAGGGAGGCTTTTTGGCTTTCTTT	CASSESKGGFLAFF